This TCR beta chain was observed in a study of CD8+ T cells in alopecia areata. Study-level points and caveats: Scalp sample data also include resident alphabeta T cells from normal skin. Compared with mice, patients displayed less clear TCR sharing, possibly for HLA-related reasons.

With respect to this clone: Antigen specificity is unknown.

Investigators isolated RNA and reverse transcribed it into cDNA to act as the sequencing template. Using immunoSEQ multiplex PCR, the repertoire was profiled, and TCRdb retains in-frame clones only, with some absent. The sample contains about 190,000 clones, roughly 60% of which appear only once. After removal of 0 bases from V and 0 bases from J, the junction contained 10 bases not matched to a gene. This CDR3 spans 17 amino acids. Germline CDR1 reads SQVTM; CDR2 reads ANQGSEA. Treatment indicated: oral pan-JAK inhibitor, 5-10 mg twice daily. The sequence derives from a human donor with alopecia areata. This sample comprised CD4+ T cells sorted from blood, obtained at week 24, from a patient treated with tofacitinib. The V and J genes are TRBV29-1 and TRBJ1-2; 7 bases match TRBD1. The CDR3 loop reads CSVEDEQGRWSNYGYTF. CDR3 DNA: TGCAGCGTTGAAGACGAACAGGGGAGGTGGTCTAACTATGGCTACACCTTC.